This T cell receptor beta chain was recovered during a study of T cells in Graves' hyperthyroidism and ophthalmopathy. General study results and limits: Most clonotypes expanded in thyroid above 0.001 were likewise present in blood.

Amplification targeted TCR beta CDR3 regions from RNA transcripts. With the HTBI primer set, the TCR CDR3 went through a first round of RT-PCR. Using its own MiXCR run on the multiplex PCR reads, TCRdb lists one record per CDR3 protein. The sample carries about 840,000 distinct CDR3 sequences, roughly 37% recorded once. V was clipped by 1 base and J by 4 bases, with 16 bases between them. Looked up from germline, CDR1 is SGHDN and CDR2 is FVKESK. The CDR3 totals 16 residues. Lactation, pregnancy, other autoimmune disease or uncontrolled infection led to exclusion of patients. It was 8.5 to 10 ml of fresh peripheral blood that supplied the PBMCs. This clonotype was picked up a small number of times. Antigen: not known.

Sequences were obtained from blood. The clonotype was recovered from a man aged 18 to 30 with Graves' hyperthyroidism. The chain combines TRBV14 with TRBJ1-2, with D possibly being TRBD1 (5 bases). CDR3 protein: CASSQGGPGALYGYTF. The CDR3 DNA follows: TGTGCCAGCAGCCAAGGTGGGCCCGGGGCCCTCTATGGCTACACCTTC. The complete variable domain, with remaining parts taken from reference TRBV14 and TRBJ1-2, reads EAGVTQFPSHSVIEKGQTVTLRCDPISGHDNLYWYRRVMGKEIKFLLHFVKESKQDESGMPNNRFLAERTGGTYSTLKVQPAELEDSGVYFCASSQGGPGALYGYTFGSGTRLTVV.